These 16 T cell receptor beta chains came from one sample sequenced in a study of monozygotic twins with inflammatory bowel disease. TCRdb reanalyzed the 5' RACE reads and collapses them to one entry per CDR3 protein, without DNA. The sample totals over 200,000 distinct CDR3 sequences. The sample was blood. These receptor sequences come from a human donor with ulcerative colitis or Crohn's disease, or a healthy co-twin of an affected twin (not recorded which).

This chain links TRBV11-1 with TRBJ2-3; TCRdb returns TRBD1, unconfirmable since there is no DNA. The CDR3 is 13 amino acids. Germline V lookup: CDR1 SGHAT, CDR2 FQDESV (reference sequence). The chain's CDR3 is CASTLTGPDTQYF.

The gene calls are TRBV20-1 and TRBJ1-2; TCRdb returns TRBD1, unconfirmable since there is no DNA. The CDR3 totals 14 residues. The germline gives CDR1 DFQATT, CDR2 SNEGSKA (reference sequence). CDR3 in amino acids: CSAPRGGTDYGYTF.

The chain combines TRBV19 with TRBJ1-5; TCRdb's assignment of TRBD1 cannot be checked, as there is no DNA. This CDR3 contains 13 residues. The germline gives CDR1 LNHDA, CDR2 SQIVND (reference sequence). CDR3 sequence reads: CATKSGANQPQHF.

V usage is TRBV5-1 and J usage is TRBJ1-1; the TCRdb call, TRBD1, lacks DNA for checking. CDR3 size: 15 residues. Germline assignment: CDR1 SGHRS and CDR2 YFSETQ. Here the CDR3 reads CASSFQGAMNTEAFF.

The rearrangement links TRBV20-1 to TRBJ2-7; the D gene TCRdb calls, TRBD1, cannot be checked with no DNA. Germline V lookup: CDR1 DFQATT, CDR2 SNEGSKA (reference sequence). CDR3 size: 12 residues. CDR3 in amino acids: CSAWGETYEQYF.

The chain carries TRBV5-1 and TRBJ2-1. Germline CDR1 is SGHRS and CDR2 is YFSETQ. The CDR3 extends over 13 amino acids. The CDR3 here is CASSLEELGEQFF.

V usage is TRBV4-2 and J usage is TRBJ2-7; TCRdb designates TRBD2, a call that cannot be tested without DNA. Germline CDR1 reads LGHNA; CDR2 reads YNFKEQ. The CDR3 runs to 15 residues. This CDR3 reads CASSQAISGGREQYF.

The chain uses TRBV29-1 and TRBJ2-1; TCRdb reports TRBD1, a call that lacks DNA to check it against. Per the germline V gene, CDR1 is SQVTM and CDR2 is ANQGSEA. CDR3 size: 15 residues. The CDR3 spells CSVGVRVATGNEQFF.

The chain employs TRBV7-8 and TRBJ2-2; the D call of TRBD1 rests on TCRdb alone, since no DNA is present to check it. Germline lookup yields CDR1 SGHVS and CDR2 FQNEAQ. The CDR3 length is 14 residues. The CDR3 loop is CASSRDVGRWELFF.

CDR3 protein: CASSYSRVTDTQYF. The chain couples TRBV6-5 to TRBJ2-3. This CDR3 is 14 amino acids long. Germline lookup yields CDR1 MNHEY and CDR2 SVGAGI.

This chain connects TRBV20-1 to TRBJ2-7; the TCRdb call, TRBD2, lacks DNA for checking. Germline V gene data show CDR1 as DFQATT and CDR2 as SNEGSKA (reference sequence). The CDR3 runs 14 residues. CDR3 loop: CSASKRGGLYEQYF.

The chain is built from TRBV7-6 and TRBJ1-1; the D call of TRBD1 rests on TCRdb alone, since no DNA is present to check it. The CDR3 totals 16 residues. Germline loops: CDR1 SGHVS, CDR2 FNYEAQ. CDR3 sequence reads: CASSLGNTKTGQEAFF.

This chain joins TRBV7-9 and TRBJ1-5; TCRdb's D call, TRBD1, is unchecked because there is no DNA. The CDR3 is 13 amino acids. Germline lookup yields CDR1 SEHNR and CDR2 FQNEAQ (reference sequence). The chain's CDR3 is CASTDSIHQPQHF.

V is TRBV5-6 and J is TRBJ1-2; TCRdb calls TRBD1, which cannot be checked without DNA. CDR3 length: 15 residues. Looked up from germline, CDR1 is SGHDT and CDR2 is YYEEEE. The CDR3 is CASLPFDRANYGYTF. Variable domain in full (rest from reference TRBV5-6 and TRBJ1-2): DAGVTQSPTHLIKTRGQQVTLRCSPKSGHDTVSWYQQALGQGPQFIFQYYEEEERQRGNFPDRFSGHQFPNYSSELNVNALLLGDSALYLCASLPFDRANYGYTFGSGTRLTVV.

The V call is TRBV29-1, the J call TRBJ1-1; lacking DNA, the TRBD1 call made by TCRdb goes unchecked. Per the germline V gene, CDR1 is SQVTM and CDR2 is ANQGSEA. The CDR3 spans 15 residues. The CDR3 spells CSVEKDSQKNTEAFF.

V usage is TRBV4-2 and J usage is TRBJ2-3; TCRdb's assignment of TRBD2 cannot be checked, as there is no DNA. Germline lookup yields CDR1 LGHNA and CDR2 YNFKEQ. The CDR3 extends over 17 amino acids. This CDR3 reads CASSQEALAGGTDTQYF.